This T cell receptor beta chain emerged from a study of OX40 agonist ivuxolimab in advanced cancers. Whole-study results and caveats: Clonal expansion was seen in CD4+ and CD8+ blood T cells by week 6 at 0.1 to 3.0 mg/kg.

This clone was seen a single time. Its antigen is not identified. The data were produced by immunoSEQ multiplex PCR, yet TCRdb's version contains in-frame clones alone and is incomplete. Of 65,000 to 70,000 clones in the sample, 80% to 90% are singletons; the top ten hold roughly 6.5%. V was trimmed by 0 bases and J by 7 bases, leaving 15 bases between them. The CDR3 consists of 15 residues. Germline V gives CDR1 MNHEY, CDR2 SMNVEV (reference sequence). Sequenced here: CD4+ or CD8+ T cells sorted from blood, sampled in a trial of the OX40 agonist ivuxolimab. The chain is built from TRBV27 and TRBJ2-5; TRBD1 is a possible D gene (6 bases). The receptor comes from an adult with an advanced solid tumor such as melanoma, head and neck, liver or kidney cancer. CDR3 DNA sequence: TGTGCCAGCAGTTTATCGGCCCTCAGGGGAGCGACCCAGTACTTC. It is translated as CASSLSALRGATQYF.